What follows is one T cell receptor (beta chain) and its context. The germline CDR1 and CDR2 sequences are SEHNR and FQNEAQ (reference sequence). V lost 5 bases to trimming and J lost 2 bases, with 10 bases between them. The CDR3 spans 13 residues. This entry comes from a study of shared clonotypes between healthy human individuals. Naive-designated CD8 cells lacked CD45RO, were positively enriched for CCR7, and omitted terminally differentiated effector memory CD45RA+ cells. For sorted subsets, about 200 ng DNA per replicate equaled tens of thousands of T cell genomes. Produced via immunoSEQ multiplex PCR; TCRdb's table is partial and in-frame only. Here the sample spans approximately 2,200,000 clones, 85% to 95% being singletons.

The TCR comes from a man between 18 and 35 years old in good health. Some clones in this sample may be carry-over from other donors' samples. Sequencing used naive CD8+ T cells from PBMCs. The V and J genes are TRBV7-9 and TRBJ2-7; D is undetermined. The CDR3 DNA reads as TGTGCCAGCAGCCCCGATGTAGCCTACGAGCAGTACTTC. Protein: CASSPDVAYEQYF.